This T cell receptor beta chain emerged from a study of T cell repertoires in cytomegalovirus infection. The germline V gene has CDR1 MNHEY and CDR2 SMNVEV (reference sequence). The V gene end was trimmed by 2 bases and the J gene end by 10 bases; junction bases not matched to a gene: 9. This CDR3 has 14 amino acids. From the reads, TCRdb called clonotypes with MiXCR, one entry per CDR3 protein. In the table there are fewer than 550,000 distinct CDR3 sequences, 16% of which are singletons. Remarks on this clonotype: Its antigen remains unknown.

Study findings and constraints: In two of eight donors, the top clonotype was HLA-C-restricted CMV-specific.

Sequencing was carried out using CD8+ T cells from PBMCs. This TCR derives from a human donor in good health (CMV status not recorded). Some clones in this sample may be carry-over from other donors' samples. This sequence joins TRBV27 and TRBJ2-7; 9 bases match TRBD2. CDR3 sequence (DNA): TGTGCCAGCAGTTTAGGCGGGAGGGGCCTAGATCAGTACTTC. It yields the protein CASSLGGRGLDQYF.